This T cell receptor beta chain was observed in a study of cytomegalovirus exposure and HLA in healthy donors. The CDR3 is made up of 13 amino acids. J lost 11 bases, V lost 6 bases, and 6 bases had no gene match. Germline-derived CDR1 and CDR2 are MNHEY and SMNVEV (reference sequence). This clone has only one observation. Its cognate antigen is unknown. Using immunoSEQ multiplex PCR, the repertoire was profiled, and TCRdb retains in-frame clones only, with some absent. The sample has about 300,000 clones; approximately 87% are singletons. Notes on the study in general: With high specificity and sensitivity, the classifier reportedly diagnosed cytomegalovirus status. Among TCR sequences, most were rare, though some public TCRs appeared in many donors.

The gene calls are TRBV27 and TRBJ1-6; 8 bases are a match to TRBD1. The TCR comes from a woman between 18 and 30 years old in good health and CMV-seronegative. The material sequenced was PBMCs. DNA of the CDR3: TGTGCCAGCAGACGGGGACAGGCCGCACCCCTCCACTTT. Its protein is CASRRGQAAPLHF.